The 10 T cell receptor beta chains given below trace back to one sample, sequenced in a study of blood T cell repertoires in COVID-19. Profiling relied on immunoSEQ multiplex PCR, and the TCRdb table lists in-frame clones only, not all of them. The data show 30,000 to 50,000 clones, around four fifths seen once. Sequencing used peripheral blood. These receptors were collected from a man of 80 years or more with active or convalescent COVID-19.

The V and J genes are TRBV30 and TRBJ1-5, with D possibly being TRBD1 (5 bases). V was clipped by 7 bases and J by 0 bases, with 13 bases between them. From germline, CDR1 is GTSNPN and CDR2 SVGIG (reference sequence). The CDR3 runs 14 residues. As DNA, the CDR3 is TGTGCCTCAAGTCAGGGTTATAGCAATCAGCCCCAGCATTTT. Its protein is CASSQGYSNQPQHF.

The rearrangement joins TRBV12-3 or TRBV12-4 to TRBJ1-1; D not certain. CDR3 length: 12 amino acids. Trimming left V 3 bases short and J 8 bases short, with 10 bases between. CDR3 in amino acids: CASSLVIREAFF. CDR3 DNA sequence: TGTGCCAGCAGTTTGGTTATCAGGGAAGCTTTCTTT.

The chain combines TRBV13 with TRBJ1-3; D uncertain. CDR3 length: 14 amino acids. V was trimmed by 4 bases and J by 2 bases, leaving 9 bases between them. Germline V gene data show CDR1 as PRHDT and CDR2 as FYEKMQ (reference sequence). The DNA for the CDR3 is TGTGCCAGCAGCTCCCGGGGAGCTGGAAACACCATATATTTT. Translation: CASSSRGAGNTIYF.

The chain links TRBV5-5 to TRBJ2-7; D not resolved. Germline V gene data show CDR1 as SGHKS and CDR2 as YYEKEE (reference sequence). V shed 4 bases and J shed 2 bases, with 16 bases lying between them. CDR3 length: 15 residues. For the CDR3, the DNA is TGTGCCAGCAGCCCCCGGCGCGGCGAGACCTACGAGCAGTACTTC. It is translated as CASSPRRGETYEQYF.

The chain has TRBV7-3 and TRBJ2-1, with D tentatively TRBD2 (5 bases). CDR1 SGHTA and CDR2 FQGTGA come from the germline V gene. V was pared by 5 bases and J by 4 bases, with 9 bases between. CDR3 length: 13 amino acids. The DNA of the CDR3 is TGTGCCAGCAGCCTCCGGACTTACAATGAGCAGTTCTTC. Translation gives CASSLRTYNEQFF.

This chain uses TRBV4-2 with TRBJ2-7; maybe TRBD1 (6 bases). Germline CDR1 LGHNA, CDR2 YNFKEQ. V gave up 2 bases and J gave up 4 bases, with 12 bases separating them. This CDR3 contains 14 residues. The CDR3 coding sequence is TGTGCCAGCAGCCAAACAGGGTTAGGGTACGAGCAGTACTTC. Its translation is CASSQTGLGYEQYF.

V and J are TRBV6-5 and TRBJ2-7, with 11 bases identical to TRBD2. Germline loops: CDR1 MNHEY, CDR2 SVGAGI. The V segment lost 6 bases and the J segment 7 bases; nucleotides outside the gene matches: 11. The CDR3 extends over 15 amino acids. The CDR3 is CASRQGLAESGEQYF. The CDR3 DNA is TGTGCCAGCAGACAGGGACTAGCGGAGTCGGGAGAGCAGTACTTC.

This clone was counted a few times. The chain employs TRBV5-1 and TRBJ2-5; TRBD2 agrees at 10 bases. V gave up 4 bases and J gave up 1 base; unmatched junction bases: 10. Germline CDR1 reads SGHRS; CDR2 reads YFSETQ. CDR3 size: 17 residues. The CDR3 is CASSLSSSGRGQETQYF. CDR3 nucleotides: TGCGCCAGCAGCCTAAGCTCTAGCGGGAGAGGCCAAGAGACCCAGTACTTC.

In DNA form, the CDR3 reads TGTGCCAGTACTCTGACAGGGCCCGGGGCCAACGTCCTGACTTTC. Protein sequence: CASTLTGPGANVLTF. The rearrangement joins TRBV19 to TRBJ2-6; 7 positions agree with TRBD1. The CDR3 consists of 15 residues. The ends lost 7 bases at V and 4 bases at J; junction bases unmatched: 7. Germline loops: CDR1 LNHDA, CDR2 SQIVND (reference sequence).

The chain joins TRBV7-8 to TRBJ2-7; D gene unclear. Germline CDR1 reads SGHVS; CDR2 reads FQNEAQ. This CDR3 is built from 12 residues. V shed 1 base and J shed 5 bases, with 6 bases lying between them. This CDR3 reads CASSLGLHEQYF. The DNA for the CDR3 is TGTGCCAGCAGCTTAGGACTCCACGAGCAGTACTTC.